Following are 3 T cell receptor beta chains from one sample sequenced in a study of T cell clonotyping in hematopoietic cell transplantation. Here immunoSEQ multiplex PCR was the method, and the copy in TCRdb shows in-frame clones only, minus some. The table lists nearly 70,000 clones, around 94% of them singletons. The sequencing input was peripheral blood mononuclear cells. The source of these receptors is a man between 50 and 59 years old in good health. Some clones in this sample may be carry-over from other donors' samples.

V is TRBV9 and J is TRBJ1-4, with TRBD1 matching over 9 bases. The CDR3 is made up of 16 amino acids. Germline CDR1 SGDLS, CDR2 YYNGEE. The V and J ends lost 1 base and 7 bases, in that order; junction bases with no gene match: 8. The CDR3 DNA is TGTGCCAGCAGCGTAAGGGGACAGGGAGGAGGTGAAAAACTGTTTTTT. It translates to CASSVRGQGGGEKLFF.

The genes are TRBV2 and TRBJ1-2; 7 bases match TRBD1. Germline assignment: CDR1 SNHLY and CDR2 FYNNEI. There are 17 residues in the CDR3. The V gene end was trimmed by 6 bases and the J gene end by 4 bases; junction bases not matched to a gene: 17. The CDR3 DNA sequence: TGTGCCAGCAGACGAGGGGGGGGACAGCGAAAGATCTATGGCTACACCTTC. This gives the protein CASRRGGGQRKIYGYTF.

The V gene is TRBV6-5, the J gene TRBJ1-2; no reliable D call. Per germline, CDR1 MNHEY and CDR2 SVGAGI. This CDR3 is 14 amino acids long. V was shortened by 0 bases and J by 1 base, with 6 bases between the two germline ends. The CDR3 region is CASSYSFGNYGYTF. The CDR3 bases are TGTGCCAGCAGTTACTCATTTGGTAACTATGGCTACACCTTC.